This TCR beta chain originates from a study of technical replicates of blood from several donors. CDR1 is MGHRA and CDR2 is YSYEKL in the germline V gene. The CDR3 is 17 amino acids. V was cut by 2 bases and J by 3 bases, with 19 bases left in between. Clones were read by immunoSEQ multiplex PCR, and TCRdb kept only the in-frame ones, dropping some. The table shows approximately 70,000 clones, with about 95% occurring only once. The chain uses TRBV4-1 and TRBJ1-1; tentatively, D is TRBD1 (6 bases). The sample comprised T cells isolated from PBMCs. The sequence came from a human donor in good health. In nucleotides, the CDR3 is TGCGCCAGCAGCCAAACTGCTCGGGGGGCAGGAGACACTGAAGCTTTCTTT. This encodes CASSQTARGAGDTEAFF.